Listed below are T cell receptor beta chains from one sample, sequenced in a study of breast tumors, draining lymph nodes, adjacent tissues. TCRdb recomputed calls from the multiplex PCR reads with MiXCR, one row per CDR3 protein. Here the sample spans around 130,000 distinct CDR3 sequences, about 33% being singletons. Sequencing input: axillary lymph node tissue. The receptor source for this set is a female donor with breast cancer. Some clones in this sample may be carry-over from other donors' samples. Both conserved end residues are part of each CDR3. D genes are given only for firm matches. Clone size is not always given. Where it is, it says once, few, many or a class for expanded clones.

NA	TRBV5-6	NA	TRBJ1-5	CASSLGGYSNRPQHF	TGTGCCAGCAGCTTAGGGGGGTATAGCAATCGGCCCCAGCATTTT
NA	TRBV6-2/TRBV6-3	TRBD1	TRBJ2-2	CASRTGVGGELFF	TGTGCCAGCAGGACAGGGGTTGGCGGGGAGCTGTTTTTT
many	TRBV6-1	NA	TRBJ1-5	CASSVGGSGYQPQHF	TGTGCCAGCAGTGTAGGAGGCTCGGGATATCAGCCCCAGCATTTT
NA	TRBV5-6	TRBD1	TRBJ1-1	CASSPLDRAISRDTEAFF	TGTGCCAGCAGCCCCCTGGACAGGGCCATATCGAGGGACACTGAAGCTTTCTTT
few	TRBV6-6	TRBD1	TRBJ1-1	CAGRTGDTEAFF	TGTGCCGGTAGGACAGGGGACACTGAAGCTTTCTTT
NA	TRBV11-2	NA	TRBJ1-2	CASSRGQNYGYTF	TGTGCCAGCAGCCGCGGACAGAACTATGGCTACACCTTC
NA	TRBV7-9	NA	TRBJ1-4	CASSHDHRVEKLFF	TGTGCCAGCAGCCACGACCACAGGGTGGAAAAACTGTTTTTT
many	TRBV7-3	NA	TRBJ2-1	CASSLSARESSYNEQFF	TGTGCCAGCAGCTTAAGTGCCCGAGAAAGCTCCTACAATGAGCAGTTCTTC
many	TRBV2	NA	TRBJ1-2	CASTYGGPGGYTF	TGTGCCAGCACCTACGGGGGGCCAGGGGGCTACACCTTC
many	TRBV3-1	TRBD2	TRBJ2-1	CASSQRLANEQFF	TGTGCCAGCAGCCAAAGACTAGCGAATGAGCAGTTCTTC
many	TRBV7-9	NA	TRBJ1-2	CASSFGVDYTF	TGTGCCAGCAGCTTCGGGGTTGACTACACCTTC
many	TRBV7-2	NA	TRBJ2-2	CASSPRAGGELFF	TGTGCCAGCAGTCCCAGGGCTGGCGGGGAGCTGTTTTTT
many	TRBV6-4	NA	TRBJ2-2	CASSGQVGTGELFF	TGTGCCAGCAGTGGACAGGTTGGCACCGGGGAGCTGTTTTTT
NA	TRBV2	NA	TRBJ1-6	CASSVRGTNSPLHF	TGTGCCAGCAGTGTACGGGGAACTAATTCACCCCTCCACTTT
many	TRBV6-6	NA	TRBJ2-2	CASSWPTGRSNTGELFF	TGTGCCAGCAGTTGGCCGACGGGTCGCTCGAACACCGGGGAGCTGTTTTTT
NA	TRBV25-1	NA	TRBJ2-3	CASKQGTQYF	TGTGCCAGCAAGCAGGGTACGCAGTATTTT
NA	TRBV29-1	NA	TRBJ1-4	CSVVGGRGTNEKLFF	TGCAGCGTTGTGGGGGGCAGGGGAACTAATGAAAAACTGTTTTTT
many	TRBV29-1	NA	TRBJ1-3	CSVAASGNTIYF	TGCAGCGTTGCGGCCTCTGGAAACACCATATATTTT
NA	TRBV5-1	TRBD2	TRBJ2-5	CASSLSGGYQETQYF	TGCGCCAGCAGCCTAAGCGGGGGGTACCAAGAGACCCAGTACTTC
NA	TRBV11-2	TRBD2	TRBJ2-2	CASSVRTSGELFF	TGTGCCAGCAGCGTCCGGACTAGCGGGGAGCTGTTTTTT
many	TRBV10-2	NA	TRBJ1-5	CASTRANNQPQHF	TGCGCCAGCACTAGAGCAAACAATCAGCCCCAGCATTTT
many	TRBV5-6	NA	TRBJ1-5	CASSLSTNQPQHF	TGTGCCAGCAGCTTGTCCACTAATCAGCCCCAGCATTTT
many	TRBV5-8	NA	TRBJ1-2	CASSLGTHDGYTF	TGTGCCAGCAGCTTGGGGACACATGATGGCTACACCTTC
NA	TRBV11-2	NA	TRBJ2-4	CASSLEPLVGIQYF	TGTGCCAGCAGCTTAGAGCCTTTGGTTGGCATTCAGTACTTC
NA	TRBV6-6	NA	TRBJ1-2	CASRHRTVGREYGYTF	TGTGCCAGCAGACACCGGACAGTTGGTCGGGAATATGGCTACACCTTC
many	TRBV7-2	TRBD1	TRBJ1-5	CASKQGVDRDNQPQHF	TGTGCCAGCAAGCAGGGGGTAGACAGAGACAATCAGCCCCAGCATTTT
many	TRBV6-2/TRBV6-3	NA	TRBJ1-2	CASSYLVVGDYTF	TGTGCCAGCAGTTACCTAGTCGTGGGAGACTACACCTTC
NA	TRBV2	TRBD1	TRBJ2-7	CASRRDRVYEQYF	TGTGCCAGCAGGCGGGACAGGGTTTACGAGCAGTACTTC
many	TRBV5-8	TRBD2	TRBJ2-7	CASSLLAGGSYEQYF	TGTGCCAGCAGCTTACTAGCGGGGGGGTCCTACGAGCAGTACTTC
NA	TRBV6-1	TRBD2	TRBJ2-5	CASSGAQLAGPKETQYF	TGTGCCAGCAGTGGAGCCCAACTAGCGGGCCCTAAAGAGACCCAGTACTTC
many	TRBV12-3/TRBV12-4	TRBD1	TRBJ2-7	CASSFPETGISTQCF	TGTGCCAGCAGTTTTCCCGAGACAGGGATCTCAACGCAGTGCTTC
NA	TRBV20-1	TRBD1	TRBJ1-5	CSARVTGQGNQPQHF	TGCAGTGCTAGAGTAACGGGACAGGGCAATCAGCCCCAGCATTTT
many	TRBV6-1	NA	TRBJ1-5	CASSEGRQNQPQHF	TGTGCCAGCAGTGAGGGGCGACAGAATCAGCCCCAGCATTTT
few	TRBV30	NA	TRBJ2-6	CALEGRGAGANVLTF	TGTGCCTTGGAGGGGCGGGGAGCGGGGGCCAACGTCCTGACTTTC
once	TRBV9	NA	TRBJ1-1	CASSGNTRNTEAFF	TGTGCCAGCAGCGGAAATACACGGAACACTGAAGCTTTCTTT
NA	TRBV20-1	TRBD1	TRBJ1-6	CSAREGGQGANSPLHF	TGCAGTGCTAGAGAGGGCGGACAGGGGGCCAATTCACCCCTCCACTTT
NA	TRBV7-3	NA	TRBJ1-2	CASGVGPGQMHGYTF	TGTGCCAGCGGCGTGGGACCTGGCCAGATGCACGGCTACACCTTC